This TCR beta chain was identified during a study of CD8 T cells in Susac syndrome. Bulk CD8+ and CD4+ cells came from magnetic negative isolation; CD8+ TEMRA by FACS. Reverse transcription of about 0.45 to 1 ug RNA was carried out with random hexamers. Multiplex immunoSEQ PCR targeted 54 Vbeta and 13 Jbeta TCR beta segments. MiXCR was run by TCRdb on the immunoSEQ multiplex PCR reads, yielding one entry per CDR3 protein. Counted here are a few hundred thousand distinct CDR3 sequences, 75% to 90% occurring once; the ten biggest clones make up 0.09% to 0.15%. Trimming took 3 bases from V and 3 from J; bases not matched to a gene: 3. Germline values: CDR1 GTSNPN, CDR2 SVGIG (reference sequence). The CDR3 is 13 amino acids. This clonotype was seen only a few times.

The TCR comes from a human donor with multiple sclerosis. Material for sequencing was CD8+ T cells from PBMCs. The V and J genes are TRBV30 and TRBJ2-7; 9 bases map to TRBD1. CDR3 residues: CAWRGTGNYEQYF. As DNA, the CDR3 is TGTGCCTGGAGGGGGACAGGGAACTACGAGCAGTACTTC.